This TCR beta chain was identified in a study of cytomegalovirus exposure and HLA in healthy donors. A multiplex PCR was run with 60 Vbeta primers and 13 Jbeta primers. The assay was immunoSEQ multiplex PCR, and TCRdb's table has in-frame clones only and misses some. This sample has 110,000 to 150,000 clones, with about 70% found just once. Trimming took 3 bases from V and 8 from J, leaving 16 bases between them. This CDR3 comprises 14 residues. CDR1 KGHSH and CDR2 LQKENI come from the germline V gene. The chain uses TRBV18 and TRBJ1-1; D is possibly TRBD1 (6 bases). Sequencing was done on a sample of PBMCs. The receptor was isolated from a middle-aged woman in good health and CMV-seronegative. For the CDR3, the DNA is TGTGCCAGCTCACCGCCTGCCGACAGGACGGAAGCTTTCTTT. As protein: CASSPPADRTEAFF.